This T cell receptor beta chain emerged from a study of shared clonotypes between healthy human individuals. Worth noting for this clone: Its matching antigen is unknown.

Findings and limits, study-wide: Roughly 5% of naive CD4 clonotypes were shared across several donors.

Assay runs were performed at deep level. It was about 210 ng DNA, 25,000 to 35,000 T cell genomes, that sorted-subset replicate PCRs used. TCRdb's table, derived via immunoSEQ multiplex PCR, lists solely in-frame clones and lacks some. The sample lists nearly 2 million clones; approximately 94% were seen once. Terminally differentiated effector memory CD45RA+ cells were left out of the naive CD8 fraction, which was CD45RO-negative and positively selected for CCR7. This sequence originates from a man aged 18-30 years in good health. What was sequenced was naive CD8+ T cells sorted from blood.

The CDR3 DNA follows: TGTGCCAGCAGTACAGGGACAGGGGGGTACCAAGAGACCCAGTACTTC. Translating it yields CASSTGTGGYQETQYF. The chain carries TRBV6-6 and TRBJ2-5; the match to TRBD1 covers 11 bases. Germline values: CDR1 MNHNY, CDR2 SVGAGI (reference sequence). The CDR3 contains 16 residues. The J segment lost 0 bases and the V segment lost 5 bases, leaving 5 bases of the junction unmatched.